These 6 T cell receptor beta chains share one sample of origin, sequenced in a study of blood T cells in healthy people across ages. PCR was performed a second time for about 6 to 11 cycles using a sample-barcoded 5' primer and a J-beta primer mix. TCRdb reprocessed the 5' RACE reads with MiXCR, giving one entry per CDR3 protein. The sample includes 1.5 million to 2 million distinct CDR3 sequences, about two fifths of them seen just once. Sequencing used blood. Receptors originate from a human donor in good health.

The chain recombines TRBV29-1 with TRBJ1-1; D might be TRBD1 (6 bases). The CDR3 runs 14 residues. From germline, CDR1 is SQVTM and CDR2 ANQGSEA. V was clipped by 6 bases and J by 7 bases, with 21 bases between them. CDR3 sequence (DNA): TGCAGCGTACGTGGAGGGGGGGGGATTGGTGAAGCTTTCTTT. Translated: CSVRGGGGIGEAFF.

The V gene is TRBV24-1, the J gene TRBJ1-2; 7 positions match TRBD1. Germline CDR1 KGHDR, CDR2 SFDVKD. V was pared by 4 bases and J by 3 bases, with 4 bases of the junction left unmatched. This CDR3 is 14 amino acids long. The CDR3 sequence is CATSEDRFYYGYTF. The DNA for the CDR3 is TGTGCCACCAGTGAGGACAGGTTCTACTATGGCTACACCTTC.

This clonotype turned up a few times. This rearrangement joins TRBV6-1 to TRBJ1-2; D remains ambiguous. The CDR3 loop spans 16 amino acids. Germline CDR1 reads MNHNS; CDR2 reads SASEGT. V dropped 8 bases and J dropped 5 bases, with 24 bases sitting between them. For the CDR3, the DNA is TGTGCCAGCGGTTTCCACGGTCGGAAGATGAGATATGGCTACACCTTC. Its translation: CASGFHGRKMRYGYTF.

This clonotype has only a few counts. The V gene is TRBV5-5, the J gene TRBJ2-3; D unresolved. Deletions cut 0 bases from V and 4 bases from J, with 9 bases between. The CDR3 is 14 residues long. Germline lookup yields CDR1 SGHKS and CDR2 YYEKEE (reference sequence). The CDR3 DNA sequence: TGTGCCAGCAGCTTGGAACTCAGCGCAGATACGCAGTATTTT. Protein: CASSLELSADTQYF.

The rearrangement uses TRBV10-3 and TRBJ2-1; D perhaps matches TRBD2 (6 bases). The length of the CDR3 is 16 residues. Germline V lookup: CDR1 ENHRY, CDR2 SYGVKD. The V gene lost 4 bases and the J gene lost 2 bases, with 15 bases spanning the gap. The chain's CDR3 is CAISGSRDSPYNEQFF. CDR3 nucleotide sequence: TGTGCCATCAGTGGATCCCGGGACTCCCCCTACAATGAGCAGTTCTTC.

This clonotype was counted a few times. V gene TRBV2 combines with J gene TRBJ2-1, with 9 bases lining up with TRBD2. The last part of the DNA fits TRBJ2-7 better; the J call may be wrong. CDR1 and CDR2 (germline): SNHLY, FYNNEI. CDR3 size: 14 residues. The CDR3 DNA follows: TGTGCCAGCGGGGGGACTAGCTCCTACAATGAGCAGTACTTC. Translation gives CASGGTSSYNEQYF.